This T cell receptor (beta chain) was captured by sequencing in a study of CD8+CD57+ T cells in acquired aplastic anemia. According to the study, genomic DNA was the template for TCR beta VDJ and CDR3 profiling. TCRdb used MiXCR to reprocess the reads, holding one entry per CDR3 protein. The sample records some 410,000 distinct CDR3 sequences, 65% to 80% being singletons. The trim removed 4 bases at V and 4 bases at J, leaving 11 bases unmatched. Germline-derived CDR1 and CDR2 are LNHDA and SQIVND (reference sequence). The CDR3 covers 16 residues. This clonotype originated in a human donor in good health, serving as a control. The rearrangement uses TRBV19 and TRBJ2-3, with 7 bases that match TRBD1. The sequencing input was sorted CD4+, CD8+, or CD8+CD57+ T cells (not recorded which) from PBMCs. The CDR3 protein is CASSTMGQLFADTQYF. The CDR3 DNA sequence: TGTGCCAGTAGTACTATGGGACAGCTGTTTGCAGATACGCAGTATTTT.